One TCR beta chain is described in this entry. This record comes from a study of blood T cell repertoires in COVID-19. This study enrolled people aged roughly 18 to 90 from roughly 24 US geographic areas. Participant-reported clinical history was the basis for cohort assignment. The method was immunoSEQ multiplex PCR; TCRdb's version includes in-frame clones alone and lacks a portion of them. Here the sample spans more than 250,000 clones, around 89% being singletons. Trimming shortened V by 4 bases and J by 7 bases, and 16 bases separated the two germline ends. The CDR3 consists of 14 residues. Germline lookup yields CDR1 SQVTM and CDR2 ANQGSEA.

This receptor was obtained from a woman aged 40 to 50 with acute COVID-19. The chain links TRBV29-1 to TRBJ2-2, with D unresolved. The sequencing sample was made of PBMCs or T cells enriched from blood (not recorded which). CDR3 bases: TGCAGCGTTGGTACAAGTAGTGGCGGCGGGGAGCTGTTTTTT. Protein product: CSVGTSSGGGELFF.